This TCR beta chain comes out of a study of PD-1 blockade in classical Hodgkin lymphoma. General observations from the study: Whoever responded completely had baseline diversity much like that seen in newly diagnosed patients. Reports indicated that newly diagnosed patients had lower baseline TCR diversity than healthy donors did. TCR diversity rose significantly by C4D1 in CD4+ but not CD8+ cells.

In regard to this clone: The antigen is unknown.

Time point here: cycle 4 day 1 (C4D1), after less than 7 weeks of nivolumab. Every patient relapsed after autologous stem cell transplantation, and brentuximab vedotin exposure varied. Thawed PBMCs underwent magnetic negative selection to obtain purified CD8+ T cells. Best outcomes ranged across complete response, partial response and progressive disease. Measured with immunoSEQ multiplex PCR; TCRdb has only the in-frame clones, and not every one. The sample consists of some 9,500 clones, approximately 74% of them appearing once. The V gene's germline CDR1 is SEHNR and CDR2 FQNEAQ (reference sequence). V dropped 7 bases and J dropped 0; count of bases not matched to a gene: 11. This CDR3 has 16 amino acids.

V gene TRBV7-9 combines with J gene TRBJ2-7; 8 bases line up with TRBD2. Sequencing used CD8+ T cells from blood, obtained before the fourth cycle of nivolumab. The receptor was isolated from a human donor with classical Hodgkin lymphoma. CDR3: CASIPGGERSSYEQYF. CDR3 nucleotide sequence: TGTGCCAGCATCCCGGGAGGGGAGCGGAGCTCCTACGAGCAGTACTTC.